The TCR beta chain described here comes from a study of CD8 T cells in ankylosing spondylitis. Study-level results: Matched ankylosing spondylitis synovial fluid reportedly contained a significantly enriched population of disease-linked clones.

This clonotype has ten or more counts. Its antigen is unidentified. TCRdb itself ran the 5' RACE reads through MiXCR, one entry per CDR3 protein. The sample yields some 70,000 distinct CDR3 sequences, under 5.5% seen once. The V gene lost 4 bases and the J gene lost 0 bases, with 10 bases spanning the gap. Germline CDR1 and CDR2: MNHEY and SVGAGI. This CDR3 is built from 15 residues. The rearrangement joins TRBV6-5 to TRBJ2-1; TRBD1 is a possible D gene (5 bases). This clonotype originated in a male donor with ankylosing spondylitis or in good health (not recorded which). The specimen sequenced was blood, either unsorted or a sorted T cell fraction (not recorded which). CDR3 in amino acids: CASSSGHRSYNEQFF. The CDR3 DNA reads as TGTGCCAGCAGTTCTGGACACCGCTCCTACAATGAGCAGTTCTTC.